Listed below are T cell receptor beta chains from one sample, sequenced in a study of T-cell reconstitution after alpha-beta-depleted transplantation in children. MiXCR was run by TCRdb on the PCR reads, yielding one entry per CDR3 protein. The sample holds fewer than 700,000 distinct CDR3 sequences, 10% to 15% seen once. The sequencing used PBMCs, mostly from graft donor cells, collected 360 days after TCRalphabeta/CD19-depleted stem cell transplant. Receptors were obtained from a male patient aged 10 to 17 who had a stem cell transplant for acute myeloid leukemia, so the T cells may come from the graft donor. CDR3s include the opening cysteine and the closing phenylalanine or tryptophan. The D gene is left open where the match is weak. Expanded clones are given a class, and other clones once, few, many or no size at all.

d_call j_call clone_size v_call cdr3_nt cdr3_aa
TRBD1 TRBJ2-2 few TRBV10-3 TGTGCCATCAGTGAGCTGGGACAGGAGAACACCGGGGAGCTGTTTTTT CAISELGQENTGELFF
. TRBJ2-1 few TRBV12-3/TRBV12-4 TGTGCCAGCAGTTCCCCGTTAGCGAAAGCCTACAATGAGCAGTTCTTC CASSSPLAKAYNEQFF
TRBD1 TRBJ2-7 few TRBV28 TGTGCCAGCCTCCCGCCCAGGGGGCGTTACGAGCAGTACTTC CASLPPRGRYEQYF
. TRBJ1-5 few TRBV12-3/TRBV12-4 TGTGCCAGCAGTTTGGGTGGGACTCCCAATCAGCCCCAGCATTTT CASSLGGTPNQPQHF
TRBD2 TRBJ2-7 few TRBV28 TGTGCCAGCAGTTCTGCCGCTCTAGTTAGCGGGATCTCCTACGAGCAGTACTTC CASSSAALVSGISYEQYF
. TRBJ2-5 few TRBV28 TGTGCCAGCAGCCTCGATAGGGGATTGGGGACCCAGTACTTC CASSLDRGLGTQYF
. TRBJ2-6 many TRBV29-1 TGCAGCGTCGCAGGCTCTGGGGCCAACGTCCTGACTTTC CSVAGSGANVLTF
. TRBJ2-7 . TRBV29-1 TGCAGCGTTGTCCCGGACGCCGCCTACGAGCAGTACTTC CSVVPDAAYEQYF
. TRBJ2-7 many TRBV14 TGTGCCAGCAGCCAAGAAGTCCTAGTCGAGCAGTACTTC CASSQEVLVEQYF
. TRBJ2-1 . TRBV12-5 TGTGCTAGTGGTTTGGAGGCGACAAGTGAGCAGTTCTTC CASGLEATSEQFF
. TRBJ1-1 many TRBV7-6 TGTGCCAGCAGCCATGGGACCGAAGCTTTCTTT CASSHGTEAFF
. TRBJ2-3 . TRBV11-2 TGTGCCAGCAGCCTTGCACACCGGGCCCCGCCCGGAGATACGCAGTATTTT CASSLAHRAPPGDTQYF
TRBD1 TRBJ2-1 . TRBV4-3 TGCGCCAGCAGCCAAGATTCAGGGGGCGGTAGCGGCCACAATGAGCAGTTCTTC CASSQDSGGGSGHNEQFF
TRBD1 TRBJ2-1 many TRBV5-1 TGCGCCAGCAGTCGGGACGGACAGGGGGCAGGTGAGCAGTTCTTC CASSRDGQGAGEQFF
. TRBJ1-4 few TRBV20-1 TGCAGTGCTAGAGATGGGAATCGGGACTATTGGGGGTCTAATGAAAAACTGTTTTTT CSARDGNRDYWGSNEKLFF